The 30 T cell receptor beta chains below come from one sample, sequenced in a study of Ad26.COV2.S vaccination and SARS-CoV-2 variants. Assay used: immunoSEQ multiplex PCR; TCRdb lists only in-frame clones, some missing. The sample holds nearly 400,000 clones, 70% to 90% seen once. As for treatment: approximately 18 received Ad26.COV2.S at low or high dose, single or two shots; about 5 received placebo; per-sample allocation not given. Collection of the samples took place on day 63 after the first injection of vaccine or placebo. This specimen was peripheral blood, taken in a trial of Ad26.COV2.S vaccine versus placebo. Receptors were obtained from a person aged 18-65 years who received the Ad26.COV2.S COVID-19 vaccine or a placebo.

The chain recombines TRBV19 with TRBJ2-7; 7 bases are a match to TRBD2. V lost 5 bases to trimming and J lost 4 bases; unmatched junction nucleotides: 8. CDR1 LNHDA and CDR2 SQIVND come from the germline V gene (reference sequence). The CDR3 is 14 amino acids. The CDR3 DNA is TGTGCCAGTAGTGTGGGCGGGAGCGTGTACGAGCAGTACTTC. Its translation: CASSVGGSVYEQYF.

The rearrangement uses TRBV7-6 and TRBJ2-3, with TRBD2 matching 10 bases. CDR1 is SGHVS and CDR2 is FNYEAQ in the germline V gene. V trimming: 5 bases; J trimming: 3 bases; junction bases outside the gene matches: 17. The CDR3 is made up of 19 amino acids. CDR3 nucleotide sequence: TGTGCCAGCAGCGCCAGAGATGGAGGGCTAGCGGGAGAGACAGATACGCAGTATTTT. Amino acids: CASSARDGGLAGETDTQYF. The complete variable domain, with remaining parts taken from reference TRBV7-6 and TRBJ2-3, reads GAGVSQSPRYKVTKRGQDVALRCDPISGHVSLYWYRQALGQGPEFLTYFNYEAQQDKSGLPNDRFSAERPEGSISTLTIQRTEQRDSAMYRCASSARDGGLAGETDTQYFGPGTRLTVL.

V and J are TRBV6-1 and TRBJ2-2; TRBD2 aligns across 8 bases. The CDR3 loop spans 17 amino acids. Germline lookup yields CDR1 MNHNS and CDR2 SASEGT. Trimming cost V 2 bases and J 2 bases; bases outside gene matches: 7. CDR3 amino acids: CASSELAGPRNTGELFF. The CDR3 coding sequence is TGTGCCAGCAGTGAATTAGCGGGGCCCCGAAACACCGGGGAGCTGTTTTTT.

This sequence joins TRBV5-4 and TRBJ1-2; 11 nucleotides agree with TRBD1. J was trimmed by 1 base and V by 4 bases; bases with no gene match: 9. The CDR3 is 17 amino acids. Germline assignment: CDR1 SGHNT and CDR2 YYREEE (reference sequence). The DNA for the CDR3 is TGTGCCAGCAGCCCCGGGAGGGGACAGGGGGATAACTATGGCTACACCTTC. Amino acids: CASSPGRGQGDNYGYTF.

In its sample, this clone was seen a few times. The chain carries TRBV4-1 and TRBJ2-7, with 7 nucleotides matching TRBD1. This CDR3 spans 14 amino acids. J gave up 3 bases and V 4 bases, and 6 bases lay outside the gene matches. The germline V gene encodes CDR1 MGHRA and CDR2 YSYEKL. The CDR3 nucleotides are TGCGCCAGCAGCCGCAACACAGGGGACTACGAGCAGTACTTC. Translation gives CASSRNTGDYEQYF.

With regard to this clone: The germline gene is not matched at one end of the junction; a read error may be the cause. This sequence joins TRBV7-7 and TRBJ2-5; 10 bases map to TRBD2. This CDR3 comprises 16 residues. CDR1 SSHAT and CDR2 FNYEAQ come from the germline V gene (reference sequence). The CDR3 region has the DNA TGTGCTAGCAGCCCCCCGCTAGCGGGGGATCAAGAGACCCAGTACTTC. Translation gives CASSPPLAGDQETQYF.

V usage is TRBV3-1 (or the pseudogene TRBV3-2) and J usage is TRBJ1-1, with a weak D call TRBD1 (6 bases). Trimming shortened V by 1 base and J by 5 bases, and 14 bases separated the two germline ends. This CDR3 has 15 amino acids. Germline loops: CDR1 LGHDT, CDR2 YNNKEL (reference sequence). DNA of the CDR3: TGTGCCAGCAGCCAAGGGGCACAGGGAATTACTGAAGCTTTCTTT. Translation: CASSQGAQGITEAFF.

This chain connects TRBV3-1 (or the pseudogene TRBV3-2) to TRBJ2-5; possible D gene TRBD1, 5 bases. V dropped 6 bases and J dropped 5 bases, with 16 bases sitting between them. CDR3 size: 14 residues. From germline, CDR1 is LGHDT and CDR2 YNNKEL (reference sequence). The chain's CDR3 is CASSPSRAGETQYF. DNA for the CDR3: TGTGCCAGCAGTCCCTCTCGAGCAGGGGAGACCCAGTACTTC.

CDR3 loop: CASSLEQGANTEAFF. CDR3 DNA sequence: TGTGCCAGCAGCTTGGAGCAGGGGGCGAACACTGAAGCTTTCTTT. This chain uses TRBV5-4 with TRBJ1-1; TRBD1 agrees at 8 bases. The germline V gene has CDR1 SGHNT and CDR2 YYREEE (reference sequence). The CDR3 sequence is 15 residues long. J lost 1 base, V lost 0 bases, and 2 bases had no gene match.

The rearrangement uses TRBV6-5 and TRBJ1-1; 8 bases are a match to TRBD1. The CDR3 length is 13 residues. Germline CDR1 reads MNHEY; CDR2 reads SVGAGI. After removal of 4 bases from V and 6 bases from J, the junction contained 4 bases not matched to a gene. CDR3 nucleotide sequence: TGTGCCAGCAGTTCCGGACAGGGCCCTGAAGCTTTCTTT. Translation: CASSSGQGPEAFF.

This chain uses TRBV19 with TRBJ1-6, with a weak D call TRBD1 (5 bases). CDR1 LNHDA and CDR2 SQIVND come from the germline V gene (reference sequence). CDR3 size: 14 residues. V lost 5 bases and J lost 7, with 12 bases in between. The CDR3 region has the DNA TGTGCCAGTAGTCCGGCCAGGGCGAATTCACCCCTCCACTTT. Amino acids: CASSPARANSPLHF. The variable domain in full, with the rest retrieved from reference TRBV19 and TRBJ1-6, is DGGITQSPKYLFRKEGQNVTLSCEQNLNHDAMYWYRQDPGQGLRLIYYSQIVNDFQKGDIAEGYSVSREKKESFPLTVTSAQKNPTAFYLCASSPARANSPLHFGNGTRLTVT.

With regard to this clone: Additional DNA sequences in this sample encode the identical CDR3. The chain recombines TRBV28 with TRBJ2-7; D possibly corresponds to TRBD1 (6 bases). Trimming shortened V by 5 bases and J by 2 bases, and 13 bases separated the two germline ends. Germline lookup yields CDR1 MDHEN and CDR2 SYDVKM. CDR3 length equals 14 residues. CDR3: CASSPRQAPYEQYF. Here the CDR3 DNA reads TGTGCCAGCAGTCCGCGACAGGCCCCCTACGAGCAGTACTTC.

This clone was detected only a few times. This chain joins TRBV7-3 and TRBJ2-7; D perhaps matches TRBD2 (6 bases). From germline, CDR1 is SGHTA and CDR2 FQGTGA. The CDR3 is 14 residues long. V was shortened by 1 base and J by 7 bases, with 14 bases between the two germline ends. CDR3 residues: CASSLNGRGDEQYF. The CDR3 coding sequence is TGTGCCAGCAGCTTAAACGGGAGAGGGGATGAGCAGTACTTC.

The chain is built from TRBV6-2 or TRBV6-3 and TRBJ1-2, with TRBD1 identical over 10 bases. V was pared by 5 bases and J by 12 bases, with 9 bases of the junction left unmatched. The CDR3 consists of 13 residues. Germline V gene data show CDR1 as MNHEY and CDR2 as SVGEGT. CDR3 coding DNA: TGTGCCAGCAGTAACCCGGGACAGGGGTCCGACACCTTC. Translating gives CASSNPGQGSDTF.

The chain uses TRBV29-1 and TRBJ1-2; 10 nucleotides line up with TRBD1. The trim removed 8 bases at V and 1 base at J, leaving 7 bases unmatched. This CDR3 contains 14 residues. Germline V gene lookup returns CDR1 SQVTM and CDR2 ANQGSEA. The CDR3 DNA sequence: TGCAGCCCAACCGGGACAGGGGATAACTATGGCTACACCTTC. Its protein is CSPTGTGDNYGYTF. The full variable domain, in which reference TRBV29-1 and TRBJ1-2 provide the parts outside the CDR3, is SAVISQKPSRDICQRGTSLTIQCQVDSQVTMMFWYRQQPGQSLTLIATANQGSEATYESGFVIDKFPISRPNLTFSTLTVSNMSPEDSSIYLCSPTGTGDNYGYTFGSGTRLTVV.

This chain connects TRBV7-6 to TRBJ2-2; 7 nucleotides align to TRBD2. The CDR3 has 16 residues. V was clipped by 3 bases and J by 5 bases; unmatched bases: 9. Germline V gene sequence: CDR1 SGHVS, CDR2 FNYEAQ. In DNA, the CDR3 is TGTGCCAGCAGCTTCGGGGGAGGGCCGAGAACCGGGGAGCTGTTTTTT. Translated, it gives CASSFGGGPRTGELFF.

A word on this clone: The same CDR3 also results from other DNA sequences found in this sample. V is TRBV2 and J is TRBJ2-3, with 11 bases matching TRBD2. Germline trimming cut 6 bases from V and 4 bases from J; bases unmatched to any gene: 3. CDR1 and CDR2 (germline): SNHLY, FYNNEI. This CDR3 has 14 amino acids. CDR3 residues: CASSEGLAADTQYF. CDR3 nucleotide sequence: TGTGCCAGCAGCGAGGGACTAGCGGCAGATACGCAGTATTTT. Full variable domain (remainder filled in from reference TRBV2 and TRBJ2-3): EPEVTQTPSHQVTQMGQEVILRCVPISNHLYFYWYRQILGQKVEFLVSFYNNEISEKSEIFDDQFSVERPDGSNFTLKIRSTKLEDSAMYFCASSEGLAADTQYFGPGTRLTVL.

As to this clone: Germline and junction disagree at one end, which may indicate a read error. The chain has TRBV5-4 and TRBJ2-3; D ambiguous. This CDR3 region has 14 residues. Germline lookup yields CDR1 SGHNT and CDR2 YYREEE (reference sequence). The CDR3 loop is CASSLDRRTDTQYF. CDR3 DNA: TGTGCCAGCAGTTTGGACCGTCGCACAGATACGCAGTATTTT. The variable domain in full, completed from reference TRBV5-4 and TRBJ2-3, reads ETGVTQSPTHLIKTRGQQVTLRCSSQSGHNTVSWYQQALGQGPQFIFQYYREEENGRGNFPPRFSGLQFPNYSSELNVNALELDDSALYLCASSLDRRTDTQYFGPGTRLTVL.

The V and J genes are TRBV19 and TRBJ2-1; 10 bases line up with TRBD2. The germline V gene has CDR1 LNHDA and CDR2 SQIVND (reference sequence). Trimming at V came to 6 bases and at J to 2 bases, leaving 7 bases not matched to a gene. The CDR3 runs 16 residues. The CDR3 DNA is TGTGCCAGTAGGAAGAACAGCGGGAGGGCCTACAATGAGCAGTTCTTC. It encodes CASRKNSGRAYNEQFF.

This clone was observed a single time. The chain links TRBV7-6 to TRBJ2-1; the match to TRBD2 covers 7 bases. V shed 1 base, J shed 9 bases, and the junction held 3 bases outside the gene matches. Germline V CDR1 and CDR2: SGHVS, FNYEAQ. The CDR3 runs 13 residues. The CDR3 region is CASSLDRGGEQFF. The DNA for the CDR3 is TGTGCCAGCAGCTTAGATCGCGGGGGTGAGCAGTTCTTC. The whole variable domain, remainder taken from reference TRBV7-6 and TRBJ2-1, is GAGVSQSPRYKVTKRGQDVALRCDPISGHVSLYWYRQALGQGPEFLTYFNYEAQQDKSGLPNDRFSAERPEGSISTLTIQRTEQRDSAMYRCASSLDRGGEQFFGPGTRLTVL.

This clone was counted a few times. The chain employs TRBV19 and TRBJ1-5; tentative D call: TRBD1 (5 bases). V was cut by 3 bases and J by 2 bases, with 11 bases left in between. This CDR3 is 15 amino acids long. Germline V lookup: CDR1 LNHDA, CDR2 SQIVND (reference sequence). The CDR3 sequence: CASSISGARNQPQHF. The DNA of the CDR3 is TGTGCCAGTAGTATCTCTGGGGCACGCAATCAGCCCCAGCATTTT.

The CDR3 spells CASSTAYSNQPQHF. CDR3 coding DNA: TGTGCCAGCTCCACAGCATATAGCAATCAGCCCCAGCATTTT. The V and J genes are TRBV27 and TRBJ1-5; D is unclear. The V end lost 8 bases, the J end lost 0 bases, and 11 bases lay between the germline ends. Germline V lookup: CDR1 MNHEY, CDR2 SMNVEV (reference sequence). This CDR3 has 14 amino acids.

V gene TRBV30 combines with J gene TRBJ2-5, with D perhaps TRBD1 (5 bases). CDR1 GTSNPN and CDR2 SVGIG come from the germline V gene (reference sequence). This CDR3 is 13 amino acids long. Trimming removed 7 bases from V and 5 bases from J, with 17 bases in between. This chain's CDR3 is CAFSRVGGETQYF. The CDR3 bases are TGTGCCTTTAGCAGGGTAGGCGGCGAGACCCAGTACTTC.

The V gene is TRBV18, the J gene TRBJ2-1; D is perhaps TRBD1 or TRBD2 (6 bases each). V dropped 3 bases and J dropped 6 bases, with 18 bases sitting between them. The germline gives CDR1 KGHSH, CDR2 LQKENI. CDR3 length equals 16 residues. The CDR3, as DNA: TGTGCCAGCTCACCGGCAAGGGGGGTGCGGAGCAATGAGCAGTTCTTC. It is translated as CASSPARGVRSNEQFF.

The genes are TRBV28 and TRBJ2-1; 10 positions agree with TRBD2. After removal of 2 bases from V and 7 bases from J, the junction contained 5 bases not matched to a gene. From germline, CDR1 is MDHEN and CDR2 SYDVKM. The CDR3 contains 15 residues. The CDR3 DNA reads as TGTGCCAGCAGTTTACTAGCGGGGGACGTGAATGAGCAGTTCTTC. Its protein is CASSLLAGDVNEQFF.

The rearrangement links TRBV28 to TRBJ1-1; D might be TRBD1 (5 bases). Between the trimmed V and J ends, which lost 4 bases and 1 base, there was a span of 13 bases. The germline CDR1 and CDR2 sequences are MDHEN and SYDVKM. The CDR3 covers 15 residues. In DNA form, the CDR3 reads TGTGCCAGCAGTTCCGGAGCGGGGGGGAACACTGAAGCTTTCTTT. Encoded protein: CASSSGAGGNTEAFF.

CDR3 in DNA: TGTGCCAGTAGGCCCTCTATTTATCAGCCCCAGCATTTT. It translates to CASRPSIYQPQHF. V and J are TRBV19 and TRBJ1-5; D is unclear. CDR3 length: 13 residues. Trimming cost V 6 bases and J 5 bases, with 11 bases left between them. Germline loops: CDR1 LNHDA, CDR2 SQIVND (reference sequence).

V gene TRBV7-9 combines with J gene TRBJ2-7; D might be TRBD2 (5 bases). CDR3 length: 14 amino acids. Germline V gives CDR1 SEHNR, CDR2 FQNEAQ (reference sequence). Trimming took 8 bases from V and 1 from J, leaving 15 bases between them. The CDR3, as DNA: TGTGCCAGCCAGCAGGCGGGCGGGTCCTACGAGCAGTACTTC. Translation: CASQQAGGSYEQYF.

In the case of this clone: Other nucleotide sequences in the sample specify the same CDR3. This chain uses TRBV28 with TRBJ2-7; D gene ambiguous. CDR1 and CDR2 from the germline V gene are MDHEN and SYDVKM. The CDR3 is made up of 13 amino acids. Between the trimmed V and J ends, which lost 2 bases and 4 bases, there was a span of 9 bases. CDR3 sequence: CASSLKGGYEQYF. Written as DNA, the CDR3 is TGTGCCAGCAGTTTAAAGGGTGGGTACGAGCAGTACTTC. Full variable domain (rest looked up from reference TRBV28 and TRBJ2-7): DVKVTQSSRYLVKRTGEKVFLECVQDMDHENMFWYRQDPGLGLRLIYFSYDVKMKEKGDIPEGYSVSREKKERFSLILESASTNQTSMYLCASSLKGGYEQYFGPGTRLTVT.

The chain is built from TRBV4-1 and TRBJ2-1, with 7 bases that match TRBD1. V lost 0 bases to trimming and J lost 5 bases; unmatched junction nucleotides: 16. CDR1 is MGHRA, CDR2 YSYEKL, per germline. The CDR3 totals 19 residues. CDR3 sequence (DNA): TGCGCCAGCAGCCAAGATAGACAGGGCTCGCGTGGTAAGAACAATGAGCAGTTCTTC. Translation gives CASSQDRQGSRGKNNEQFF.